This T cell receptor beta chain is drawn from a study of blood T cell repertoires in COVID-19. Study at large: The United States, Italy and Spain provided the acute and convalescent COVID-19 samples. PBMCs, B-cell-depleted T cells, or T cells provided the cDNA or gDNA that made up the material.

In germline, CDR1 is SGHRS, CDR2 YFSETQ. The CDR3 is 16 amino acids. Losses at the gene ends were 0 bases for V and 7 bases for J; bases not matched to a gene: 7. As handled by the study authors: Reference gene primer amplification yielded estimated nucleated cell counts. This table comes from immunoSEQ multiplex PCR, and its TCRdb copy is limited to in-frame clones, with some not included. That table is the source of V, J and clone size, and D and trimming were worked out from the DNA. The data hold some 190,000 clones, with roughly nine tenths observed a single time. The sample comprised peripheral blood. The origin of this receptor is a man aged 25-45 years with acute or convalescent COVID-19. This sequence joins TRBV5-1 and TRBJ2-1; 10 positions agree with TRBD2. The chain's CDR3 is CASSLGSGGWSNEQFF. The CDR3 DNA follows: TGCGCCAGCAGCTTGGGTAGCGGGGGGTGGAGTAATGAGCAGTTCTTC.